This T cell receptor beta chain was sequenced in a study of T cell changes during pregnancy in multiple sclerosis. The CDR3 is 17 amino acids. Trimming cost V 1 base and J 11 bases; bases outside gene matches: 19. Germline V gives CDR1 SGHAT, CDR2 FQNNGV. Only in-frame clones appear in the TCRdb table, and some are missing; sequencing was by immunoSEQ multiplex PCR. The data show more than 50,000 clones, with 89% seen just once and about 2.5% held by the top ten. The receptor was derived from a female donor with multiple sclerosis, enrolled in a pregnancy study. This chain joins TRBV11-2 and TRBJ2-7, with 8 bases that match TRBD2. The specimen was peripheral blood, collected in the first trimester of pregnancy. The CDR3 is CASSLALGLAGGGLKYF. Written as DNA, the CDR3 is TGTGCCAGCAGCTTAGCCCTGGGGCTAGCGGGTGGCGGTCTAAAGTACTTC.